The subject of this entry is one TCR beta chain. Libraries were prepared by immunoSEQ multiplex PCR; TCRdb keeps only in-frame clonotypes and omits some of them. The data contain about 15,000 clones, 88% of them singletons. Trimming stripped 3 bases from V and 4 bases from J, with 9 bases between. CDR1 is MNHEY, CDR2 SMNVEV, per germline (reference sequence). This CDR3 region has 13 residues. This sample stems from a study of T cell repertoires in ileal Crohn's disease. The origin of this receptor is an adult with Crohn's disease. Source material: ileal tissue. The rearrangement uses TRBV27 and TRBJ1-2; tentative D call: TRBD1 (6 bases). CDR3 protein: CASSFGGSYGYTF. CDR3 nucleotides: TGTGCCAGCAGTTTTGGGGGCAGCTATGGCTACACCTTC.